The clone carrying this TCR beta chain was found once. Trimming took 9 bases from V and 6 from J; bases not matched to a gene: 10. Germline CDR1 reads MDHEN; CDR2 reads SYDVKM. CDR3 size: 14 residues. This sample stems from a study of blood T cell repertoires in COVID-19. Across the study: Samples taken during acute and convalescent COVID-19 were collected in the United States, Italy and Spain. PBMCs, B-cell-depleted T cells, or T cells provided the cDNA or gDNA that made up the material.

TCRdb's table, derived via immunoSEQ multiplex PCR, lists solely in-frame clones and lacks some. The data hold 65,000 to 75,000 clones, with about 86% observed a single time. This rearrangement joins TRBV28 to TRBJ1-5; 8 bases line up with TRBD1. The sample comprised peripheral blood. The TCR was taken from a woman aged 60-75 years with acute or convalescent COVID-19. As DNA, the CDR3 is TGTGCCAGTTCCTCAGGGGGCATCACTCAGCCCCAGCATTTT. Translation gives CASSSGGITQPQHF.